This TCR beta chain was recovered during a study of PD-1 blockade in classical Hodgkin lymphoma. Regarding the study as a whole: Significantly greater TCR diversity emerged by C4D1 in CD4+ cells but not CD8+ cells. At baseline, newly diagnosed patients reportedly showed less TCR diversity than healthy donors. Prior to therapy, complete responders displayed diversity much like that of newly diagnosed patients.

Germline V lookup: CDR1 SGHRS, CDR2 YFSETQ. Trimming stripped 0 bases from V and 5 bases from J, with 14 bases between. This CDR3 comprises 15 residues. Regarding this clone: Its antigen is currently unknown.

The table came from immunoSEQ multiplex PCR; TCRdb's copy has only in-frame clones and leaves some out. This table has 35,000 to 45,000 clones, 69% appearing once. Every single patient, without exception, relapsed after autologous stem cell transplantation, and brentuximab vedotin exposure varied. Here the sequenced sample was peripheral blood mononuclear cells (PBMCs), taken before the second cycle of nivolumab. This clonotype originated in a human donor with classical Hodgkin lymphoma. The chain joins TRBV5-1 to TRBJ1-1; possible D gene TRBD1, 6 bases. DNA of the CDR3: TGCGCCAGCAGCTTGGAGGGGGACCCGGGGACTGAAGCTTTCTTT. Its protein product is CASSLEGDPGTEAFF.